The clone carrying this TCR beta chain was observed at least ten times. This specimen comes from a study of T cells after yellow fever vaccination. Germline values: CDR1 LGHDT, CDR2 YNNKEL (reference sequence). The V gene lost 4 bases and the J gene lost 4 bases, with 14 bases spanning the gap. CDR3 length equals 14 residues. Conversion of TCR transcripts into cDNA relied on 5'RACE template switching, which added a universal primer site and UMIs. From the 5' RACE reads, TCRdb called clonotypes with MiXCR, one entry per CDR3 protein. The sample contains some 120,000 distinct CDR3 sequences, 8.4% of which appear only once.

V usage is TRBV3-1 and J usage is TRBJ2-7, with a tentative D call TRBD2 (6 bases). Material: CD8+ T cells sorted from PBMCs, obtained 45 days after the yellow fever booster vaccination. The clonotype comes from a man aged 25-45 years who received the YFV17D yellow fever vaccine. CDR3 sequence reads: CASSPYIGRYEQYF. The CDR3 bases are TGTGCCAGCAGCCCATATATCGGGAGATACGAGCAGTACTTC.